This entry is about one T cell receptor (beta chain). The data derive from a study of blood T cell repertoires in COVID-19. The CDR3 runs 15 residues. The germline gives CDR1 MNHNY, CDR2 SVGAGI (reference sequence). Trimming removed 0 bases at V and 5 bases at J, with 10 bases between. Here immunoSEQ multiplex PCR was the method, and the copy in TCRdb shows in-frame clones only, minus some. The sample records about 150,000 clones, under 95% being singletons. The material sequenced was peripheral blood. The TCR originated in a man between 18 and 35 years old with COVID-19, enrolled during active disease. The chain carries TRBV6-6 and TRBJ2-2, with a tentative D call TRBD2 (7 bases). DNA of the CDR3: TGTGCCAGCAGTTACTCGGGGGGGCCAACCGGGGAGCTGTTTTTT. This sequence encodes CASSYSGGPTGELFF.